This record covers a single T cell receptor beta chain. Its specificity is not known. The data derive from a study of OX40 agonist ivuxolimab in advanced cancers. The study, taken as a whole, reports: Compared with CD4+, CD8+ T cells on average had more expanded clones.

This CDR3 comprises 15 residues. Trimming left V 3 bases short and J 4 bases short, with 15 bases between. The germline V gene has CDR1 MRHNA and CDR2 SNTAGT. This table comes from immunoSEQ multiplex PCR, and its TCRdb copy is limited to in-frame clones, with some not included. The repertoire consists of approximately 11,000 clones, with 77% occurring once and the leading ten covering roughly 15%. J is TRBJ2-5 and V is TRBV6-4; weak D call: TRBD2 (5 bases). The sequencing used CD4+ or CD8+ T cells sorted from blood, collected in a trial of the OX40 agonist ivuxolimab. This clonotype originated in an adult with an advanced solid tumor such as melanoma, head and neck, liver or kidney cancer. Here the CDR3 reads CASSEVAGSGETQYF. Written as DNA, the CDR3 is TGTGCCAGCAGTGAAGTGGCGGGCTCGGGAGAGACCCAGTACTTC.